Below, 15 T cell receptor beta chains from the same sample are listed, as sequenced in a study of metastatic and nonmetastatic thyroid tumors. Among the patients, none had received any treatment before thyroid surgery. MiXCR reprocessed the PCR reads for TCRdb. The repertoire has tens of thousands of clones, roughly 16% of them found once; the top ten carry about 20%. Sequencing was performed on blood. These TCRs come from a female donor with papillary thyroid cancer or a benign thyroid nodule (not recorded which). Some clones in this sample may be carry-over from other donors' samples.

This clone qualifies as medium-sized. This chain uses TRBV28 with TRBJ2-1; 8 bases align to TRBD2. Looked up from germline, CDR1 is MDHEN and CDR2 is SYDVKM. V lost 3 bases, J lost 7 bases, and 5 bases stayed unmatched. The CDR3 loop spans 14 amino acids. The CDR3 sequence: CASSLTGGPNEQFF. DNA for the CDR3: TGTGCCAGCAGTTTGACGGGAGGGCCGAATGAGCAGTTCTTC. The whole variable domain, filled in from reference TRBV28 and TRBJ2-1, reads DVKVTQSSRYLVKRTGEKVFLECVQDMDHENMFWYRQDPGLGLRLIYFSYDVKMKEKGDIPEGYSVSREKKERFSLILESASTNQTSMYLCASSLTGGPNEQFFGPGTRLTVL.

This clone appeared a few times. A clone one base away is much larger, so this may be a read error. The chain carries TRBV27 and TRBJ1-2; no firm D call. CDR1 and CDR2 from the germline V gene are MNHEY and SMNVEV (reference sequence). Deletions cut 5 bases from V and 3 bases from J, with 10 bases between. CDR3 length: 13 amino acids. The CDR3 DNA reads as TGTGCCAGCAGTCCCACGGGGTACTATGGCTACACCTTC. It translates to CASSPTGYYGYTF.

This clone came up many times. The rearrangement links TRBV19 to TRBJ2-5; TRBD2 is a possible D gene (5 bases). The CDR3 has 12 residues. The germline V and J ends were trimmed by 5 bases and 4 bases, with 8 bases remaining between them. Germline loops: CDR1 LNHDA, CDR2 SQIVND (reference sequence). The CDR3 is CASSGGGETQYF. DNA for the CDR3: TGTGCCAGTAGTGGAGGAGGAGAGACCCAGTACTTC.

The chain links TRBV9 to TRBJ2-3; 10 bases are a match to TRBD2. CDR3 length equals 18 residues. With V trimmed by 0 bases and J by 3 bases, 10 bases remained unmatched. Germline CDR1 is SGDLS and CDR2 is YYNGEE. The CDR3 region is CASSVGRSGRAKTDTQYF. Here the CDR3 DNA reads TGTGCCAGCAGCGTAGGAAGGAGCGGGAGGGCTAAAACAGATACGCAGTATTTT. The whole variable domain, filled in from reference TRBV9 and TRBJ2-3, reads DSGVTQTPKHLITATGQRVTLRCSPRSGDLSVYWYQQSLDQGLQFLIQYYNGEERAKGNILERFSAQQFPDLHSELNLSSLELGDSALYFCASSVGRSGRAKTDTQYFGPGTRLTVL.

This clone was seen repeatedly, ten times or more. The rearrangement uses TRBV20-1 and TRBJ2-7, with TRBD2 matching over 7 bases. Losses at the gene ends were 0 bases for V and 4 bases for J; bases not matched to a gene: 9. CDR1 is DFQATT, CDR2 SNEGSKA, per germline (reference sequence). The CDR3 runs to 15 residues. This chain's CDR3 is CSARDLGGRDYEQYF. DNA of the CDR3: TGCAGTGCTAGAGATCTAGGCGGGAGAGATTACGAGCAGTACTTC.

The V gene is TRBV28, the J gene TRBJ1-6, with D maybe TRBD1 (6 bases). The germline V and J ends were trimmed by 6 bases and 5 bases, with 17 bases remaining between them. The CDR3 covers 16 residues. Looked up from germline, CDR1 is MDHEN and CDR2 is SYDVKM. The CDR3 spells CASRGTQGTDNSPLHF. The DNA of the CDR3 is TGTGCCAGCAGAGGGACACAGGGTACGGATAATTCACCCCTCCACTTT. The variable domain in full, with the rest retrieved from reference TRBV28 and TRBJ1-6, is DVKVTQSSRYLVKRTGEKVFLECVQDMDHENMFWYRQDPGLGLRLIYFSYDVKMKEKGDIPEGYSVSREKKERFSLILESASTNQTSMYLCASRGTQGTDNSPLHFGNGTRLTVT.

Regarding this clone: The same CDR3 is also encoded by other DNA sequences in this sample. Here the CDR3 reads CASSRTSGSSYEQYF. DNA for the CDR3: TGTGCCAGTAGCCGAACTAGCGGGAGCTCCTACGAGCAGTACTTC. V usage is TRBV19 and J usage is TRBJ2-7; 11 bases are shared with TRBD2. Germline V gene data show CDR1 as LNHDA and CDR2 as SQIVND (reference sequence). The V segment lost 6 bases and the J segment 0 bases; nucleotides outside the gene matches: 4. CDR3 size: 15 residues.

Only a few counts were recorded for this clone. Being one base from a much bigger clone, this may be a read error. The chain couples TRBV29-1 to TRBJ2-7; D gene ambiguous. V was trimmed by 6 bases and J by 3 bases, leaving 15 bases between them. This CDR3 has 13 amino acids. CDR1 is SQVTM, CDR2 ANQGSEA, per germline. For the CDR3, the DNA is TGCAGCGTAACAGTTGACCGAGTCTACGAGCAGTACTTC. Amino acids: CSVTVDRVYEQYF.

This clone turned up a few times. Likely a read error: the CDR3 ends without its conserved phenylalanine or tryptophan. This chain connects TRBV12-3 or TRBV12-4 to TRBJ2-7; no clear D gene. This CDR3 contains 14 residues. V was pared by 6 bases and J by 4 bases, with 16 bases between. This chain's CDR3 is CASSLSPLSYEQYS. The CDR3 nucleotides are TGTGCCAGCAGCCTGAGCCCCCTTTCATACGAGCAGTACTCC.

CDR3 loop: CASSSITGAGNTEAFF. The CDR3 DNA is TGCGCCAGCAGCTCCATCACAGGAGCCGGGAACACTGAAGCTTTCTTT. This rearrangement joins TRBV5-1 to TRBJ1-1; weak D call: TRBD1 (5 bases). The CDR3 has 16 residues. Between the trimmed V and J ends, which lost 3 bases and 1 base, there was a span of 16 bases. Germline CDR1 reads SGHRS; CDR2 reads YFSETQ.

As to this clone: This may be a read error: a much more frequent sequence differs by one nucleotide. Other DNA sequences in this sample translate to the same CDR3. The J gene is TRBJ2-7, the V gene TRBV18, with D possibly TRBD2 on 6 matching bases. The CDR3 totals 14 residues. From germline, CDR1 is KGHSH and CDR2 LQKENI. The CDR3 spells CASSPSAGNDEQYF. CDR3 in DNA: TGTGCCAGCTCACCATCGGCGGGAAATGACGAACAGTACTTC.

This clone was counted a few times. In DNA form, the CDR3 reads TGTGCCAGCAGTGACAGCGAATCACCCCTCCACTTT. Translation gives CASSDSESPLHF. This chain links TRBV6-1 with TRBJ1-6; D call uncertain. Trimming cost V 3 bases and J 10 bases, with 7 bases left between them. CDR1 MNHNS and CDR2 SASEGT come from the germline V gene. This CDR3 has 12 amino acids.

Turning to this clone: Because it lacks the conserved phenylalanine or tryptophan at the end, this CDR3 is likely a read error. V is TRBV10-3 and J is TRBJ2-7, with TRBD1 matching over 9 bases. This CDR3 is built from 16 residues. Germline V gene sequence: CDR1 ENHRY, CDR2 SYGVKD. CDR3 region: CPIMNTGGARSYEQYY. CDR3 bases: TGTCCCATCATGAACACAGGGGGCGCACGCTCCTACGAGCAGTACTAC.

This clone has ten or more counts. The CDR3 reads CASSMRGSGEGNTIYF. The CDR3 bases are TGTGCCAGCAGTATGAGAGGATCAGGGGAGGGAAACACCATATATTTT. The V gene is TRBV6-1, the J gene TRBJ1-3, with a possible D match to TRBD1 (6 bases). CDR1 is MNHNS and CDR2 is SASEGT in the germline V gene. The CDR3 consists of 16 residues. The V end was cut by 5 bases, the J end by 4 bases, with 18 bases between.

This clone was found many times. The chain joins TRBV6-2 or TRBV6-3 to TRBJ1-5; no reliable D call. The length of the CDR3 is 13 residues. Germline V gives CDR1 MNHEY, CDR2 SVGEGT. Trimming pared 6 bases from V and 5 bases from J, leaving 11 bases between. DNA of the CDR3: TGTGCCAGCAGCCCGGGTTACTATCAGCCCCAGCATTTT. Translating it yields CASSPGYYQPQHF.